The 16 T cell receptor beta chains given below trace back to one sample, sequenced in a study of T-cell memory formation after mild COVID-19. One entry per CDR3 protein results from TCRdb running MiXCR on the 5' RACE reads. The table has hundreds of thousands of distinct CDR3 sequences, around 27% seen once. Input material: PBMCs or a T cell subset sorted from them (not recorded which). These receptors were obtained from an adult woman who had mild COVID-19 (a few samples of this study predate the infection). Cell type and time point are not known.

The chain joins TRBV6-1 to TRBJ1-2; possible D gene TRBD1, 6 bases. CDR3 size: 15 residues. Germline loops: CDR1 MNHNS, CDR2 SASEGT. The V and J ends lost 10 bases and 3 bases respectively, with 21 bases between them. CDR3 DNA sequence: TGTGCCATATACCAATCAGGGGCCCGTGACTATGGCTACACCTTC. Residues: CAIYQSGARDYGYTF.

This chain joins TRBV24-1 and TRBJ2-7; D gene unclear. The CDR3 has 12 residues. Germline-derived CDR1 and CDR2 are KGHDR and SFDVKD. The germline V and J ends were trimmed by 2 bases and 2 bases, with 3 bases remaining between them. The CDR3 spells CATSDYTYEQYF. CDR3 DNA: TGTGCCACCAGTGATTACACCTACGAGCAGTACTTC.

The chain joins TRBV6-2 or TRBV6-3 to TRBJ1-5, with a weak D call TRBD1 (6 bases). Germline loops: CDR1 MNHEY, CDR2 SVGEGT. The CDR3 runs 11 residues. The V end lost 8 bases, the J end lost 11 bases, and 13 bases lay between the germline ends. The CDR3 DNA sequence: TGTGCCAGCGGGGGGGCGGAGGCCCAGCATTTT. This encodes CASGGAEAQHF.

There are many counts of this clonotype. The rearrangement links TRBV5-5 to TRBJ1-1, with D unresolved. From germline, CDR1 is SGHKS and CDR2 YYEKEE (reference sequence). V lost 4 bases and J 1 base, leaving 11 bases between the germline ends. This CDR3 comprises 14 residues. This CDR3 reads CASSRMEGNTEAFF. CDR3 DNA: TGTGCCAGCAGCCGCATGGAAGGGAACACTGAAGCTTTCTTT.

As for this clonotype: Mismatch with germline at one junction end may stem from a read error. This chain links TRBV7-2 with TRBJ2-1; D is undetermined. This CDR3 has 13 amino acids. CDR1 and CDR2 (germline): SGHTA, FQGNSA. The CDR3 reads CASSPWLYDEQFF. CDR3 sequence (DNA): TGTGCCAGCAGCCCCTGGCTCTACGATGAGCAGTTCTTC.

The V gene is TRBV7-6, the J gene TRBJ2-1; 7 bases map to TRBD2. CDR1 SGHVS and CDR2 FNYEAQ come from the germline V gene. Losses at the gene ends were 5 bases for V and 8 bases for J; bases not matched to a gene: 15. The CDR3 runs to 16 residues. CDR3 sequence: CASSDRLAKALDEQFF. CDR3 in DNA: TGTGCCAGCAGCGATAGACTAGCTAAGGCCTTGGATGAGCAGTTCTTC.

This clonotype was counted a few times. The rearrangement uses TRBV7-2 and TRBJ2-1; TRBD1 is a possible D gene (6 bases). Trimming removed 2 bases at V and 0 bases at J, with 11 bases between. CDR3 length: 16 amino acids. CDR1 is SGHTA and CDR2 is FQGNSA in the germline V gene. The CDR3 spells CASSLLSRGSYNEQFF. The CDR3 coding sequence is TGTGCCAGCAGCTTACTTAGCAGGGGCTCCTACAATGAGCAGTTCTTC.

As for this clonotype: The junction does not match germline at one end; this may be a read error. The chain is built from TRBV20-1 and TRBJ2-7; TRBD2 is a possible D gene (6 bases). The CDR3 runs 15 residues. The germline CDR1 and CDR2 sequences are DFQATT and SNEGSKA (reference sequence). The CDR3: CSARELGGRSYEQYF. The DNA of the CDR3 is TGCAGTGCCAGAGAGCTCGGAGGGAGATCCTACGAGCAGTACTTC.

In DNA form, the CDR3 reads TGTGCCATCAGGGCGGGGGAGGCTACTGAAGCTTTCTTT. Encoded protein: CAIRAGEATEAFF. This sequence joins TRBV10-3 and TRBJ1-1; D may be TRBD1 (5 bases). The germline gives CDR1 ENHRY, CDR2 SYGVKD. CDR3 length: 13 amino acids. Trimming left V 6 bases short and J 5 bases short, with 13 bases between.

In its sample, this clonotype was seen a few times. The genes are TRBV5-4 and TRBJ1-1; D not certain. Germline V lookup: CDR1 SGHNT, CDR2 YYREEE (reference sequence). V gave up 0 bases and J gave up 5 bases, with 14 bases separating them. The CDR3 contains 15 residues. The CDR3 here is CASSLGTLSGTEAFF. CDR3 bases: TGTGCCAGCAGCTTGGGGACTCTAAGTGGGACTGAAGCTTTCTTT.

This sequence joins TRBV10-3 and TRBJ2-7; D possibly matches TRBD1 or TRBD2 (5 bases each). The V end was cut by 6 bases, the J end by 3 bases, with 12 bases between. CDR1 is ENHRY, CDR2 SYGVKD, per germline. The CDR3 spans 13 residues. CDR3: CAIRGDGIYEQYF. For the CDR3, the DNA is TGTGCCATCAGGGGGGACGGAATCTACGAGCAGTACTTC.

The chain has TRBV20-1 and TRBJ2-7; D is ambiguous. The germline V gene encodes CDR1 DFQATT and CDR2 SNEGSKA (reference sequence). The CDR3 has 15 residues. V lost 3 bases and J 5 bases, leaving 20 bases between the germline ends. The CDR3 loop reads CSASGLVNQVHEQYF. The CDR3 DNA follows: TGCAGTGCTAGTGGATTGGTCAACCAAGTGCACGAGCAGTACTTC.

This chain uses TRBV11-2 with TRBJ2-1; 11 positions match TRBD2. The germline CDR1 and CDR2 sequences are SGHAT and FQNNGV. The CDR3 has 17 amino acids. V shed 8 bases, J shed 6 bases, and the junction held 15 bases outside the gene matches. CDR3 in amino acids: CASLLRTSGPRGNEQFF. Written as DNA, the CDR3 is TGTGCCAGCCTCCTGAGGACTAGCGGGCCGAGGGGCAATGAGCAGTTCTTC.

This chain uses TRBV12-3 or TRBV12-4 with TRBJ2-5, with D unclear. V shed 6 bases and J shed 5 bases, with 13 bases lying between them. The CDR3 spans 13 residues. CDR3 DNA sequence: TGTGCCAGCAGATCCAGCCCGACCGAGACCCAGTACTTC. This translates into CASRSSPTETQYF.

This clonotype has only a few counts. CDR3 region: CASSLLGVDRETQYF. DNA of the CDR3: TGCGCCAGCAGCTTGTTGGGTGTGGACAGGGAGACCCAGTACTTC. This rearrangement joins TRBV5-1 to TRBJ2-5, with TRBD1 matching 7 bases. V trimming: 1 base; J trimming: 5 bases; junction bases outside the gene matches: 8. CDR3 length equals 15 residues. Per the germline V gene, CDR1 is SGHRS and CDR2 is YFSETQ.

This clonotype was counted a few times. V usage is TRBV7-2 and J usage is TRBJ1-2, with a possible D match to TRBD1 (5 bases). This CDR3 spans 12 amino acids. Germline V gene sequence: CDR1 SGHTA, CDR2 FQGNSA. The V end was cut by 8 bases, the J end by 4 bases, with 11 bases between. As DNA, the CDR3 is TGTGCCAGCTTAACAAGGGGCTATGGCTACACCTTC. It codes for CASLTRGYGYTF.